Below are 10 T cell receptor beta chains sequenced from a single sample in a study of T-cell reconstitution after alpha-beta-depleted transplantation in children. Preparing the TCRbeta library involved the use of unique molecular identifiers. MiXCR, applied by TCRdb to the PCR reads, yields one record per CDR3 protein. The sample shows 500,000 or so distinct CDR3 sequences, roughly an eighth of them seen only once. Sequencing used PBMCs, mostly from graft donor cells, obtained 180 days after TCRalphabeta/CD19-depleted stem cell transplant. Receptors originate from a female patient aged 2-15 years who had a stem cell transplant for aplastic anemia, so the T cells may come from the graft donor.

This clonotype was counted between two and nine times. The chain couples TRBV21-1 to TRBJ1-5; TRBD1 was called by the table and not checked on the DNA. TRBV21-1 is a pseudogene. The CDR3 is 18 residues long. The CDR3 sequence is CASSKLVEWGGTGQPQHF. CDR3 in DNA: TGTGCCAGCAGCAAATTGGTTGAGTGGGGGGGCACGGGTCAGCCCCAGCATTTT.

The chain combines TRBV5-1 with TRBJ2-1; possibly TRBD2 for D (5 bases). The V gene lost 1 base and the J gene lost 2 bases, with 7 bases spanning the gap. Germline V lookup: CDR1 SGHRS, CDR2 YFSETQ. This CDR3 has 14 amino acids. CDR3 coding DNA: TGCGCCAGCAGCTTGATGGGAGCCTACAATGAGCAGTTCTTC. Protein: CASSLMGAYNEQFF.

The V call is TRBV20-1, the J call TRBJ2-7, with 12 bases lining up with TRBD2. With 3 bases clipped from V and 0 bases from J, the junction kept 6 bases outside the gene matches. Germline CDR1 is DFQATT and CDR2 is SNEGSKA (reference sequence). This CDR3 has 16 residues. CDR3 bases: TGCAGTGCTAGGGGAACTAGCGGGAGGACCTCCTACGAGCAGTACGTC. It is translated as CSARGTSGRTSYEQYV.

The CDR3 reads CAISFSDLPSHPFYGYTF. The CDR3 nucleotides read TGTGCCATCAGTTTCTCTGACCTTCCCTCTCACCCCTTCTATGGCTACACCTTC. The chain recombines TRBV10-3 with TRBJ1-2; D ambiguous. Germline values: CDR1 ENHRY, CDR2 SYGVKD. The CDR3 is made up of 18 amino acids. V shed 5 bases and J shed 4 bases, with 26 bases lying between them.

This clonotype was seen a few times. The chain is built from TRBV18 and TRBJ2-5; 7 bases match TRBD1. The CDR3 extends over 14 amino acids. After removal of 11 bases from V and 5 bases from J, the junction contained 14 bases not matched to a gene. Germline CDR1 KGHSH, CDR2 LQKENI. The CDR3 region is CARPGQAVKETQYF. CDR3 DNA: TGTGCCCGCCCCGGACAGGCGGTAAAGGAGACCCAGTACTTC.

This clonotype has a count of ten or more. This sequence joins TRBV12-3 or TRBV12-4 and TRBJ2-3; D possibly matches TRBD1 or TRBD2 (5 bases each). Between the trimmed V and J ends, which lost 6 bases and 1 base, there was a span of 11 bases. The CDR3 loop spans 14 amino acids. Here the CDR3 reads CASRRDRGTDTQYF. DNA of the CDR3: TGTGCCAGCAGGAGGGACCGAGGCACAGATACGCAGTATTTT.

The V gene is TRBV24-1, the J gene TRBJ2-2; 9 nucleotides agree with TRBD1. The CDR3 is made up of 16 amino acids. V lost 3 bases, J lost 6 bases, and 7 bases stayed unmatched. The germline gives CDR1 KGHDR, CDR2 SFDVKD. This chain's CDR3 is CATSDGQGRLAGELFF. The CDR3 DNA sequence: TGTGCCACCAGTGATGGACAGGGGCGACTCGCCGGGGAGCTGTTTTTT.

The chain is built from TRBV20-1 and TRBJ2-3, with TRBD2 matching 14 bases. Per the germline V gene, CDR1 is DFQATT and CDR2 is SNEGSKA (reference sequence). V lost 5 bases, J lost 5 bases, and 12 bases stayed unmatched. The CDR3 has 17 residues. As DNA, the CDR3 is TGCAGTGCTGGCGGTGGGACTAGCGGGAGCGCCAAAGATACGCAGTATTTT. This codes for CSAGGGTSGSAKDTQYF.

This clonotype was detected a few times. The chain employs TRBV5-1 and TRBJ2-2; 14 nucleotides match TRBD2. The germline V gene encodes CDR1 SGHRS and CDR2 YFSETQ. The CDR3 sequence is 19 residues long. Losses at the gene ends were 3 bases for V and 6 bases for J; bases not matched to a gene: 13. DNA for the CDR3: TGCGCCAGCAGCTCCCGGACTAGCGGGAGGAGTAAAAGGGCCGGGGAGCTGTTTTTT. Translation: CASSSRTSGRSKRAGELFF.

The chain combines TRBV3-1 with TRBJ1-2, with 10 positions matching TRBD1. The germline V gene has CDR1 LGHDT and CDR2 YNNKEL (reference sequence). CDR3 size: 16 residues. Unmatched junction bases numbered 8, after V lost 3 bases and J lost 4 bases. The CDR3 DNA follows: TGTGCCAGCAGCCACGCCGTGACAGGGGGCGCCTATGGCTACACCTTC. Its protein product is CASSHAVTGGAYGYTF.